This is a list of T cell receptor beta chains from one sample in a study of cytomegalovirus exposure and HLA in healthy donors. Libraries were prepared by immunoSEQ multiplex PCR; TCRdb keeps only in-frame clonotypes and omits some of them. The sample consists of under 75,000 clones, roughly 92% of them appearing once. Specimen: PBMCs. Every receptor here comes from a man aged 18 to 35 in good health and CMV-seropositive. Each CDR3 is given with its conserved first and last residue. A D gene is named only where the DNA matches it firmly. Not every row has a clone size; where given, it reads once, few, many or a size class.

J gene,V gene,D gene,CDR3 length,clone size,CDR3 DNA,CDR3 protein
TRBJ1-5,TRBV29-1,TRBD1,15,NA,TGCAGCGTTGAAGATGGGGCAGGGGGAAATCAGCCCCAGCATTTT,CSVEDGAGGNQPQHF
TRBJ1-2,TRBV27,NA,18,NA,TGTGCCAGCAGTTTAACTGATCATCGTACCGGAGGGGACGGCGGCTACACCTTC,CASSLTDHRTGGDGGYTF
TRBJ2-1,TRBV2,TRBD2,18,NA,TGTGCCAGCAGCGACGGGACTAGCGGGAGAAGAGCGTTCTATGAGCAGTTCTTC,CASSDGTSGRRAFYEQFF
TRBJ1-4,TRBV27,TRBD1,13,NA,TGTGCCAGCAGGACGAACAGGGGTGAAAAACTGTTTTTT,CASRTNRGEKLFF
TRBJ2-1,TRBV5-1,TRBD2,16,NA,TGCGCCAGCAGCCCGGACGTAGCGGGAATCTACAATGAGCAGTTCTTC,CASSPDVAGIYNEQFF
TRBJ1-5,TRBV15,NA,15,NA,TGTGCCACCAGCAGAGATCTAAATAGCAATCAGCCCCAGCATTTT,CATSRDLNSNQPQHF
TRBJ2-7,TRBV9,NA,16,NA,TGTGCCAGCAGCGTAGGATCCTGGAGGGGGCCAGTCGAGCAGTACTTC,CASSVGSWRGPVEQYF
TRBJ2-7,TRBV11-2,NA,13,few,TGTGCCAGCACCCCTGGGGCACCCTACGAGCAGTACTTC,CASTPGAPYEQYF
TRBJ2-7,TRBV29-1,NA,14,NA,TGCAGCGTACAAGGTGGCGGACTTGGGTACGAGCAGTACTTC,CSVQGGGLGYEQYF
TRBJ2-5,TRBV7-9,NA,13,NA,TGTGCCAGCAGCTTAGGCGCCCAAGAGACCCAGTACTTC,CASSLGAQETQYF
TRBJ2-1,TRBV28,TRBD1,14,NA,TGTGCCAGCCAGGGACAGGGGCAAGGCAATGAGCAGTTCTTC,CASQGQGQGNEQFF
TRBJ2-5,TRBV9,TRBD2,13,NA,TGTGCCAGCAGCACCCGGGGGGTGGAGACCCAGTACTTC,CASSTRGVETQYF
TRBJ2-3,TRBV7-3,TRBD2,15,once,TGTGCCAGCAGCTATAGCGGGATCTACACAGATACGCAGTATTTT,CASSYSGIYTDTQYF